The rows below give T cell receptor beta chains drawn from one sample of a study of neurological immune-mediated disorders. One entry per CDR3 protein results from TCRdb running MiXCR on the 5' RACE reads. The sample contains 54,000 or so distinct CDR3 sequences, 3% to 4.5% of which appear only once. The sequencing input was PBMCs. These TCRs come from a man aged 55-75 years with multiple sclerosis. Both conserved end residues are part of each CDR3. D genes are given only for firm matches. Clone size is not always given. Where it is, it says once, few, many or a class for expanded clones.

CDR3	DNA	D	size	V	J
CASTPSDRGNSPLHF	TGCGCCAGCACTCCATCGGACAGGGGGAATTCACCCCTCCACTTT	TRBD1	many	TRBV5-1	TRBJ1-6
CSAPQGTHNYGYTF	TGCAGTGCGCCACAGGGGACCCATAACTATGGCTACACCTTC	TRBD1	many	TRBV20-1	TRBJ1-2
CASSFSGISGANVLTF	TGTGCCAGCAGTTTTAGCGGGATATCTGGGGCCAACGTCCTGACTTTC	TRBD2	many	TRBV28	TRBJ2-6
CASSLRPGTLNTEAFF	TGTGCCAGCAGCTTAAGACCCGGGACCCTGAACACTGAAGCTTTCTTT	NA	many	TRBV7-2	TRBJ1-1
CASSFTTGTGGSEQYF	TGCGCCAGCAGCTTTACTACCGGGACAGGGGGTAGCGAGCAGTACTTC	TRBD1	many	TRBV5-1	TRBJ2-7
CASSFGLHGNFSYEQYF	TGCGCCAGCAGCTTTGGCCTCCACGGGAATTTCTCCTACGAGCAGTACTTC	NA	many	TRBV5-1	TRBJ2-7
CASRASGANVLTF	TGTGCCAGCAGAGCTTCTGGGGCCAACGTCCTGACTTTC	NA	many	TRBV9	TRBJ2-6
CASSWLAGVGYEQFF	TGTGCCAGCAGTTGGCTAGCGGGAGTCGGTTATGAGCAGTTCTTC	TRBD2	many	TRBV2	TRBJ2-1
CASSAYPSGQGGEQYF	TGCGCCAGCAGCGCGTACCCCTCGGGACAGGGCGGCGAGCAGTACTTC	TRBD1	many	TRBV10-2	TRBJ2-7
CASSLIASGEQFF	TGTGCCAGCAGCTTAATAGCTTCCGGGGAGCAGTTCTTC	NA	many	TRBV7-3	TRBJ2-1
CASSSGLANTQYF	TGTGCCAGCAGCTCAGGACTAGCCAATACGCAGTATTTT	TRBD2	many	TRBV11-2	TRBJ2-3
CASSLWGGNTEAFF	TGTGCCAGCAGCTTATGGGGCGGCAACACTGAAGCTTTCTTT	NA	many	TRBV7-2	TRBJ1-1
CASSFQGTGNTGELFF	TGTGCCAGCAGCTTCCAGGGTACGGGCAACACCGGGGAGCTGTTTTTT	NA	NA	TRBV7-8	TRBJ2-2
CSAPARDRGLHEQFF	TGCAGTGCTCCCGCCCGGGACAGGGGGCTGCATGAGCAGTTCTTC	TRBD1	many	TRBV20-1	TRBJ2-1
CSARRGHEQYF	TGCAGTGCTAGAAGAGGACACGAGCAGTACTTC	NA	many	TRBV20-1	TRBJ2-7
CSAVRGLAGGDTQYF	TGCAGTGCTGTCAGGGGACTAGCGGGAGGAGATACGCAGTATTTT	TRBD2	many	TRBV20-1	TRBJ2-3
CSAGPGLGYEQYF	TGCAGTGCTGGTCCGGGACTAGGGTACGAGCAGTACTTC	TRBD2	many	TRBV20-1	TRBJ2-7
CASSFGGSTDTQYF	TGCGCCAGCAGCTTCGGCGGGAGCACAGATACGCAGTATTTT	NA	many	TRBV5-1	TRBJ2-3
CASSFGTRFIYEQYF	TGTGCCAGCAGCTTTGGGACCCGATTCATCTACGAGCAGTACTTC	NA	many	TRBV5-5	TRBJ2-7
CASRLVEGRTEAFF	TGCGCCAGCCGCTTAGTGGAGGGGAGAACTGAAGCTTTCTTT	NA	many	TRBV5-1	TRBJ1-1
CASSITGFQTEAFF	TGCGCCAGCAGCATCACAGGTTTTCAAACTGAAGCTTTCTTT	NA	many	TRBV5-1	TRBJ1-1
CASSPPGRGEETQYF	TGCGCCAGCAGCCCCCCCGGGCGGGGGGAAGAGACCCAGTACTTC	TRBD2	many	TRBV5-1	TRBJ2-5
CASSPPTSGRATEQFF	TGTGCCAGCAGTCCCCCGACTAGCGGGAGGGCCACTGAGCAGTTCTTC	TRBD2	many	TRBV12-3/TRBV12-4	TRBJ2-1
CASSQRAYTDTQYF	TGTGCCAGCAGCCAACGGGCCTATACAGATACGCAGTATTTT	NA	many	TRBV12-3/TRBV12-4	TRBJ2-3
CASSLWQGDNEQYF	TGTGCCAGCAGTCTGTGGCAGGGTGATAACGAGCAGTACTTC	NA	few	TRBV28	TRBJ2-7
CASSQERTTSTDTQYF	TGTGCCAGCAGCCAAGAGCGGACGACTAGCACAGATACGCAGTATTTT	NA	many	TRBV3-1	TRBJ2-3
CASKKRALDFSYEQYF	TGTGCCAGCAAAAAGCGAGCTCTCGATTTCTCCTACGAGCAGTACTTC	NA	many	TRBV7-2	TRBJ2-7
CASSLSSGISSYNEQFF	TGTGCCAGCAGCTTATCTAGCGGGATCTCCTCCTACAATGAGCAGTTCTTC	TRBD2	many	TRBV7-8	TRBJ2-1
CASSDNPLSGGYTF	TGTGCCAGCAGTGACAACCCCCTCTCGGGAGGCTACACCTTC	NA	many	TRBV6-1	TRBJ1-2
CASSLVGFGGYF	TGTGCCAGCAGTTTAGTTGGGTTTGGAGGATACTTC	NA	many	TRBV12-3/TRBV12-4	TRBJ1-2
CSARNARSLNTQYF	TGCAGTGCTAGAAATGCTAGGTCCCTGAATACGCAGTATTTT	NA	many	TRBV20-1	TRBJ2-3
CASSERTNEQFF	TGTGCCAGCAGCGAGCGGACCAATGAGCAGTTCTTC	NA	many	TRBV6-6	TRBJ2-1
CASSQDGVNEQFF	TGCGCCAGCAGCCAAGATGGGGTAAATGAGCAGTTCTTC	NA	many	TRBV4-1	TRBJ2-1
CSALATGYHEAFF	TGCAGTGCCTTAGCTACAGGGTATCACGAAGCTTTCTTT	NA	many	TRBV20-1	TRBJ1-1
CSAHWDYQETQYF	TGCAGTGCTCATTGGGACTACCAAGAGACCCAGTACTTC	NA	many	TRBV20-1	TRBJ2-5
CASSLSRNPRAYNEQFF	TGTGCCAGCAGCTTAAGTAGAAACCCAAGGGCCTACAATGAGCAGTTCTTC	NA	many	TRBV7-6	TRBJ2-1
CASSVDRGGRGYTF	TGTGCCAGCAGCGTAGACAGGGGTGGAAGGGGCTACACCTTC	TRBD1	many	TRBV9	TRBJ1-2
CASSEPMNTGNTEAFF	TGCGCCAGCAGCGAACCGATGAACACAGGGAACACTGAAGCTTTCTTT	NA	many	TRBV5-1	TRBJ1-1
CASSPPAGATNTGELFF	TGTGCCAGCAGCCCCCCGGCAGGGGCGACGAACACCGGGGAGCTGTTTTTT	NA	NA	TRBV3-1	TRBJ2-2
CAWTRVGTEAFF	TGTGCCTGGACCAGGGTCGGCACTGAAGCTTTCTTT	NA	many	TRBV30	TRBJ1-1
CSAREPGNSYNEQFF	TGCAGTGCTAGAGAACCCGGGAACTCCTACAATGAGCAGTTCTTC	NA	many	TRBV20-1	TRBJ2-1
CASSLATAISLPQHF	TGTGCCAGCAGCTTGGCCACAGCGATCAGCCTGCCCCAGCATTTT	NA	many	TRBV5-6	TRBJ1-5
CASSPQENTEAFF	TGTGCCAGCTCACCTCAAGAGAACACTGAAGCTTTCTTT	NA	many	TRBV18	TRBJ1-1
CASSEVRSSSYGYTF	TGCGCCAGCAGTGAGGTGAGGTCCTCCTCCTATGGCTACACCTTC	NA	many	TRBV10-2	TRBJ1-2
CASSVWEGRYNEQFF	TGTGCCAGCAGCGTTTGGGAGGGCCGTTACAATGAGCAGTTCTTC	TRBD2	many	TRBV9	TRBJ2-1
CSASLRFGASNF	TGCAGCGCCAGTCTGCGATTCGGGGCTTCTAACTTC	NA	NA	TRBV29-1	TRBJ1-2
CASSPGGTGELFF	TGTGCCAGCAGCCCCGGAGGAACCGGGGAGCTGTTTTTT	NA	many	TRBV6-6	TRBJ2-2
CASSPQLAGANEQFF	TGTGCCAGCAGCCCCCAGCTAGCGGGAGCCAATGAGCAGTTCTTC	TRBD2	many	TRBV7-2	TRBJ2-1
CASSSERDRYEQYF	TGTGCCAGCAGCTCAGAGCGGGACCGCTACGAGCAGTACTTC	TRBD2	many	TRBV12-3/TRBV12-4	TRBJ2-7
CSALGTPGIGELFF	TGCAGTGCTCTCGGGACACCGGGAATCGGGGAGCTGTTTTTT	NA	few	TRBV20-1	TRBJ2-2
CASSSAGGPSFTDTQYF	TGCGCCAGCAGCTCAGCGGGAGGGCCTTCCTTTACAGATACGCAGTATTTT	TRBD2	many	TRBV5-1	TRBJ2-3
CSAAENTEAFF	TGCAGTGCTGCTGAGAACACTGAAGCTTTCTTT	NA	NA	TRBV20-1	TRBJ1-1
CASSTTGSHGYTF	TGCGCCAGCAGCACGACAGGGTCCCATGGCTACACCTTC	TRBD1	many	TRBV10-2	TRBJ1-2
CSATPGKRAWNTEAFF	TGCAGTGCTACGCCAGGGAAAAGGGCGTGGAACACTGAAGCTTTCTTT	NA	many	TRBV20-1	TRBJ1-1
CASRHQRAQGNTEAFF	TGTGCCAGCAGACACCAACGGGCGCAGGGCAACACTGAAGCTTTCTTT	NA	many	TRBV12-3/TRBV12-4	TRBJ1-1